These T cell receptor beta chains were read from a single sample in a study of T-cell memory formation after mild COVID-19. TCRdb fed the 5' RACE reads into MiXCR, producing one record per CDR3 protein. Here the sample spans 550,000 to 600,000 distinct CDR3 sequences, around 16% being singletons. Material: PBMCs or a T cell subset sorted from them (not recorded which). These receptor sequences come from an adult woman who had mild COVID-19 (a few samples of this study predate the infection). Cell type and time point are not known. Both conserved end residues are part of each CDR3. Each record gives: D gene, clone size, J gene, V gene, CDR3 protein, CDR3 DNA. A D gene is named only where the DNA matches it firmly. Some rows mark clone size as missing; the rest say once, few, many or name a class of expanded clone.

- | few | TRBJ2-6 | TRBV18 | CASSPPRGSGANVLTF | TGTGCCAGCTCACCACCTCGGGGCTCTGGGGCCAACGTCCTGACTTTC
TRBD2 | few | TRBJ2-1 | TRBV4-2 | CASSQARGGNEQFF | TGTGCCAGCAGCCAAGCTCGGGGGGGGAATGAGCAGTTCTTC
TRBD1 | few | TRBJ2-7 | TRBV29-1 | CSTRQGPTYEQYF | TGCAGCACCCGACAGGGGCCTACTTACGAGCAGTACTTC
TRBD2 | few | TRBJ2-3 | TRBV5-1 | CASSPGRVGTSGRATDTQYF | TGCGCCAGCAGCCCTGGCCGGGTGGGAACTAGCGGGAGGGCCACAGATACGCAGTATTTT
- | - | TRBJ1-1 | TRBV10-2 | CASRYRLNTEAFF | TGCGCCAGCAGATACAGGTTGAACACTGAAGCTTTCTTT
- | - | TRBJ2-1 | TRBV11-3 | CASSFTGTSGGQFF | TGTGCCAGCAGCTTTACGGGAACCTCTGGTGGGCAGTTCTTC
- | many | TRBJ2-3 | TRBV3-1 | CASSQVTDTQYF | TGTGCCAGCAGCCAAGTTACAGATACGCAGTATTTT
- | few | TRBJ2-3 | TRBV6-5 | CASSYLAESTDTQYF | TGTGCCAGCAGTTATTTGGCGGAGAGCACAGATACGCAGTATTTT
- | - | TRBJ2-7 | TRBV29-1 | CSVPGHRSGEQYF | TGCAGCGTCCCGGGACACAGGTCTGGGGAGCAGTACTTC
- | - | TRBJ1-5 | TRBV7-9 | CASSYSGSSRSNQPQHF | TGTGCCAGCAGCTATTCAGGATCCAGCCGAAGCAATCAGCCCCAGCATTTT
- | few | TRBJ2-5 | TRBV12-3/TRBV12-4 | CASRAPDGTQYF | TGTGCCAGCAGGGCGCCGGATGGGACCCAGTACTTC
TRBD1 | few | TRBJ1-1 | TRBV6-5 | CASSYGGGIYTEAFF | TGTGCCAGCAGTTACGGAGGGGGCATCTACACTGAAGCTTTCTTT
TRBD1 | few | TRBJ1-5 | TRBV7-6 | CASSLGRWDREYQPQHF | TGTGCCAGCAGCTTAGGTCGCTGGGACAGGGAATATCAGCCCCAGCATTTT
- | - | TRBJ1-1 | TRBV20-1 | CSAGGQSEAFF | TGCAGTGCCGGCGGACAGTCTGAAGCTTTCTTT
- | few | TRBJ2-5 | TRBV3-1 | CASSPSGPQETQYF | TGTGCCAGCAGCCCCTCGGGACCTCAAGAGACCCAGTACTTC
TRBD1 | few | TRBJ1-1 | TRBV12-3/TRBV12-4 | CASSEDRKNTEAFF | TGTGCCAGCAGTGAGGACAGGAAGAACACTGAAGCTTTCTTT
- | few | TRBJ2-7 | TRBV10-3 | CAIKAGTSYEQYF | TGTGCCATCAAGGCAGGGACCTCCTACGAGCAGTACTTC
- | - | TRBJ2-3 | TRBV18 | CASSPQQGGYTDTQYF | TGTGCCAGCTCACCACAACAGGGAGGTTACACAGATACGCAGTATTTT
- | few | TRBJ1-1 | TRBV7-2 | CASSKQGLGNTEAFF | TGTGCCAGCAGCAAGCAGGGCTTGGGGAACACTGAAGCTTTCTTT
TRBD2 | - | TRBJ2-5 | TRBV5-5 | CASSSTSGRRLGAQYF | TGTGCCAGCAGCTCGACTAGCGGGAGGAGACTGGGGGCCCAGTACTTC
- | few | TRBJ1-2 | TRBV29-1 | CSVDTGTANYGYTF | TGCAGCGTGGATACCGGGACGGCTAACTATGGCTACACCTTC
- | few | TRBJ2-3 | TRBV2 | CASTLLEGWSTDTQYF | TGTGCCAGCACCCTGTTAGAGGGGTGGAGCACAGATACGCAGTATTTT